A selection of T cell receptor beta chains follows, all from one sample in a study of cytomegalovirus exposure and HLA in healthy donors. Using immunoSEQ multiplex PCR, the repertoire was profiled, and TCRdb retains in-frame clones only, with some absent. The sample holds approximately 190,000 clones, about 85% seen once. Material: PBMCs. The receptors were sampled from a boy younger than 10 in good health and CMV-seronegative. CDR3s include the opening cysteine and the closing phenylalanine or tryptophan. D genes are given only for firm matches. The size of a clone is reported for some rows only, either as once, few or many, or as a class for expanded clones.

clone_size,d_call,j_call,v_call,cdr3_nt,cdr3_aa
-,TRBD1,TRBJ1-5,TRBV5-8,TGTGCCAGCAGCCCTCCCGGGACAGGCAGCAATCAGCCCCAGCATTTT,CASSPPGTGSNQPQHF
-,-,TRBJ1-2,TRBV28,TGTGCCAGCAGTTTAGGCTACTATGGCTACACCTTC,CASSLGYYGYTF
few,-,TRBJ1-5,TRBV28,TGTGCCAGTTCTTCACAGGGCAATCAGCCCCAGCATTTT,CASSSQGNQPQHF
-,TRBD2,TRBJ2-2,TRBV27,TGTGCCAGCACCCTGAGGGAGACTAGCGGGAGTGTGTACACCGGGGAGCTGTTTTTT,CASTLRETSGSVYTGELFF
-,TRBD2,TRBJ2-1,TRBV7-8,TGTGCCAGCAGCTTAGCTAGACTAGCGGTGTCCTACAATGAGCAGTTCTTC,CASSLARLAVSYNEQFF
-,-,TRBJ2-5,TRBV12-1,TGTGCCAGCAGCTTTGCGTCCGGGTTGCGGGAGGGTGTGGGAGAGACCCAGTACTTC,CASSFASGLREGVGETQYF
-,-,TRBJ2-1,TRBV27,TGTGCCAGCAGTCCAAACAGGGCCCCTAGCTCCTACAATGAGCAGTTCTTC,CASSPNRAPSSYNEQFF
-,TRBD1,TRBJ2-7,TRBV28,TGTGCCAGCAGTCCCTTGGGACAGGGGGCCTACGAGCAGTACTTC,CASSPLGQGAYEQYF
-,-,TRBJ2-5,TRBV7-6,TGTGCCAGCAGCCTCTCAACTTCAGGGACCCAGTACTTC,CASSLSTSGTQYF
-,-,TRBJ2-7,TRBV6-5,TGTGCCAGCAGTTACTTGGAGGGAGCGGGCGAGCAGTACTTC,CASSYLEGAGEQYF
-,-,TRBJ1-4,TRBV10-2,TGCGCCAGCAGTCTTCGGACAGACGAAAAACTGTTTTTT,CASSLRTDEKLFF
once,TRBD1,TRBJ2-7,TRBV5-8,TGTGCCAGCAACACAGGGGGGTCCTCCTACGAGCAGTACTTC,CASNTGGSSYEQYF
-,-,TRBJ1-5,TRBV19,TGTGCCAGTAGTAACAGGTTCAATCAGCCCCAGCATTTT,CASSNRFNQPQHF
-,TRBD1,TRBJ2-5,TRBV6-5,TGTGCCAGCAGTTACCTAGGGGGCGAGACCCAGTACTTC,CASSYLGGETQYF
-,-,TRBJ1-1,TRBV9,TGTGCCAGCAGCGTGGGGGGGGTTTCGAGCACTGAAGCTTTCTTT,CASSVGGVSSTEAFF
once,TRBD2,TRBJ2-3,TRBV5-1,TGCGCCAGCAGCGGATTGGGACTAGCGGGAGGGCCGTACGATACGCAGTATTTT,CASSGLGLAGGPYDTQYF
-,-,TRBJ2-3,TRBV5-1,TGCGCCAGCAGCGTCGGTGAGGTGGAAGATACGCAGTATTTT,CASSVGEVEDTQYF
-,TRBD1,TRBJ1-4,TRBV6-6,TGTGCCAGCAGAACCCGACAGGGCAGAGACGAAAAACTGTTTTTT,CASRTRQGRDEKLFF
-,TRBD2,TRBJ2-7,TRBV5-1,TGCGCCAGCAGCTTTGCGGGAGGTTACGAGCAGTACTTC,CASSFAGGYEQYF
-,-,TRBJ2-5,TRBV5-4,TGTGCCAGCAGCTTGCCTGGGCAGGCGTACCAAGAGACCCAGTACTTC,CASSLPGQAYQETQYF
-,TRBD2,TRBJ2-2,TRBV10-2,TGCGCCTCCTTGACTAGCGGGGGTGGGGAGCTGTTTTTT,CASLTSGGGELFF
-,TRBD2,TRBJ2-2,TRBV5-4,TGTGCCAGCAGCTTTCAGCGGGGGGGCACCGGGGAGCTGTTTTTT,CASSFQRGGTGELFF
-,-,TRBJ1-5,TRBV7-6,TGTGCCAGCAGCTTAGCGCCAGGGTCGAAGCCCCAGCATTTT,CASSLAPGSKPQHF
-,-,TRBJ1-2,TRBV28,TGTGCCAGCAGAAAAACTGTCGCCCTTTATGGCTACACCTTC,CASRKTVALYGYTF
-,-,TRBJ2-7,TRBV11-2,TGTGCCAGCAGCTCCCCGGACAATCGAGCGCAGTACTTC,CASSSPDNRAQYF
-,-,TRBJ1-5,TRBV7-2,TGTGCCAGCAGACTACAGGGTGAAGAACAGCCCCAGCATTTT,CASRLQGEEQPQHF
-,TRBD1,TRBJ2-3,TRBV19,TGTGCCAGTAGTCCAGACACAGGGGCCACAGATACGCAGTATTTT,CASSPDTGATDTQYF
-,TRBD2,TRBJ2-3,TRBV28,TGTGCCAGCAGTTTAGGGGCTAGCGGGAGTACAGATACGCAGTATTTT,CASSLGASGSTDTQYF
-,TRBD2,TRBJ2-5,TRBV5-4,TGTGCCAGCAGCCAAGGACGGCTAGCGGGTAATAAGCAAGAGACCCAGTACTTC,CASSQGRLAGNKQETQYF
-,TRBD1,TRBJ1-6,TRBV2,TGTGCCAGCAGCCGGGACAGTAACAATTCACCCCTCCACTTT,CASSRDSNNSPLHF
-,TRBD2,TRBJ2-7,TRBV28,TGTGCCAGCAGAGCTAGCGGGGGGGCCTACGAGCAGTACTTC,CASRASGGAYEQYF
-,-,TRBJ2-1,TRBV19,TGTGCCAGTAGCTTTGAGGGATTCAATGAGCAGTTCTTC,CASSFEGFNEQFF
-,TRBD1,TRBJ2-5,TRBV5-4,TGTGCCAGCAGCTTGGGAGGACAGGGGAGCCAAGAGACCCAGTACTTC,CASSLGGQGSQETQYF
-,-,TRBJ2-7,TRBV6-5,TGTGCCAGCACAACAGGACCGTGGGCCTACGAGCAGTACTTC,CASTTGPWAYEQYF
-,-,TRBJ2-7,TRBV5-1,TGCGCCAGCAGCTTGGCCGGGGGACAGACCTACGAGCAGTACTTC,CASSLAGGQTYEQYF
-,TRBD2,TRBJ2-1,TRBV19,TGTGCCAGTAGTACACAATGGGGGGGACCTAACAATGAGCAGTTCTTC,CASSTQWGGPNNEQFF
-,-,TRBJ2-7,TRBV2,TGTGCCAGCAACCAGGTGGGGCTCGAGCAGTACTTC,CASNQVGLEQYF
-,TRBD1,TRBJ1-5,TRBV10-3,TGTGCCATCAGCGCCGGGACAGGGGATCAGCCCCAGCATTTT,CAISAGTGDQPQHF
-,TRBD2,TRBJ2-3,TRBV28,TGTGCCTGCGGAGGAGCGGGAGAGGCAGATACGCAGTATTTT,CACGGAGEADTQYF
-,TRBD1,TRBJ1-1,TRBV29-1,TGCAGCGTCGAGGGGAGACAGGGAGAAGCTTTCTTT,CSVEGRQGEAFF
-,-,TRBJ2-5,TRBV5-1,TGCGCCAGCAGCCTAGGGGGGGGTCTGGGAGAGACCCAGTACTTC,CASSLGGGLGETQYF
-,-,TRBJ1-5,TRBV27,TGTGCCAGCAGTCCCGTATCAGGGGTAGGGCAGCCCCAGCATTTT,CASSPVSGVGQPQHF
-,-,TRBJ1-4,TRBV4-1,TGCGCCAGCAGCCAAGAGGGCGGACAGCCGACCTTTAATGAAAAACTGTTTTTT,CASSQEGGQPTFNEKLFF
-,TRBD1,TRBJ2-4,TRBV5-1,TGCGCCAGCAGCGCCGGACAGGGGGCGGCCAAAAACATTCAGTACTTC,CASSAGQGAAKNIQYF
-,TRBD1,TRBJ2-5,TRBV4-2,TGTGCCAGCAGCCGAACTCCGGGACAGGGAACGGGTTCGGCCCAGTACTTC,CASSRTPGQGTGSAQYF
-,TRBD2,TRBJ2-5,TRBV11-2,TGTGCCAGCAGCTTAGGAGTGGGAGGGCCGAAAGAGACCCAGTACTTC,CASSLGVGGPKETQYF
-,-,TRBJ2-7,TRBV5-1,TGCGCCAGCAGCTTGGCTAAGAGCAACTACGAGCAGTACTTC,CASSLAKSNYEQYF
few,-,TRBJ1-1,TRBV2,TGTGCCAGCAGTGAGGGGCTGAACACTGAAGCTTTCTTT,CASSEGLNTEAFF
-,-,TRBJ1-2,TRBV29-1,TGCAGCGTTGCGGTACAGCTTAGGTACACCTTC,CSVAVQLRYTF
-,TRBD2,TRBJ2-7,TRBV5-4,TGTGCCAGCAGCGCCGGGACTAGCGGGACGGTCAGCGACTTC,CASSAGTSGTVSDF
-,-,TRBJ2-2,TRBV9,TGTGCCAGCAGCGTAGGAGGGCAGGGGATGGCCGGGGAGCTGTTTTTT,CASSVGGQGMAGELFF
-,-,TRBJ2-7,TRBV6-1,TGTGCCAGCAGTCTAATACAAAGCGGCAACGAGCAGTACTTC,CASSLIQSGNEQYF
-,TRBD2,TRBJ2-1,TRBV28,TGTGCCAGCAGCCCTCAAACTAGCGGGGGGGCGCATGAGCAGTTCTTC,CASSPQTSGGAHEQFF
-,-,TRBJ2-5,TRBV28,TGTGCCAGCAGTCCGGGGTACCAAGAGACCCAGTACTTC,CASSPGYQETQYF
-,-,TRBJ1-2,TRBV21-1,TGTGCCAGCAGCAAAGAACAGGACAGCTATGGCTACACCTTC,CASSKEQDSYGYTF
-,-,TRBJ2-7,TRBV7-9,TGTGCCAGCAGCTTCTCCGGGACAAGGGGAATACCATATTCCTACGAGCAGTACTTC,CASSFSGTRGIPYSYEQYF
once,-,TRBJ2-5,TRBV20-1,TGCAGTGCCACACCTCAAGAGACCCAGTACTTC,CSATPQETQYF
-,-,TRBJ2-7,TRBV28,TGTGCCAGCAGTTTAGGGGGCCTTCTTTCCTACGAGCAGTACTTC,CASSLGGLLSYEQYF